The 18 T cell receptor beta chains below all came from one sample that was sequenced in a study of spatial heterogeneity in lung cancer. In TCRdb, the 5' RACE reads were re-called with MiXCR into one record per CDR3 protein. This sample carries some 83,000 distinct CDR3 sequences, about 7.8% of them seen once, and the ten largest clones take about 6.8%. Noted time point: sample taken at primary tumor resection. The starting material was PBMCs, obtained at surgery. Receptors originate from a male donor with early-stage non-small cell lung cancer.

CDR3 sequence (DNA): TGTGCCTGCACTCGGGGGACTGAAGCTTTCTTT. This gives the protein CACTRGTEAFF. The rearrangement uses TRBV30 and TRBJ1-1, with a possible D match to TRBD1 (5 bases). This CDR3 comprises 11 residues. Trimming removed 6 bases from V and 5 bases from J, with 10 bases in between. In germline, CDR1 is GTSNPN, CDR2 SVGIG (reference sequence). Based on the CDR3 plus reference TRBV30 and TRBJ1-1, the full variable domain is SQTIHQWPATLVQPVGSPLSLECTVEGTSNPNLYWYRQAAGRGLQLLFYSVGIGQISSEVPQNLSASRPQDRQFILSSKKLLLSDSGFYLCACTRGTEAFFGQGTRLTVV.

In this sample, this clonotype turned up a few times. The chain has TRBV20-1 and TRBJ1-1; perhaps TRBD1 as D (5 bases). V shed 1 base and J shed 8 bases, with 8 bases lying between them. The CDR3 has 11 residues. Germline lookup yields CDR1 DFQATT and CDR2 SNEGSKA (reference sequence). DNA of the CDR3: TGCAGTGCTAGAGGACAGCCGGAAGCTTTCTTT. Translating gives CSARGQPEAFF.

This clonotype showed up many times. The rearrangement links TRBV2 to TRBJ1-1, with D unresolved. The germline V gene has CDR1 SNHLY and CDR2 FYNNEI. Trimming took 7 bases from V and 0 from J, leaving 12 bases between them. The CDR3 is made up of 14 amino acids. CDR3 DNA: TGTGCCAGCACAGAACTTGCAGTGAACACTGAAGCTTTCTTT. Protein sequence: CASTELAVNTEAFF.

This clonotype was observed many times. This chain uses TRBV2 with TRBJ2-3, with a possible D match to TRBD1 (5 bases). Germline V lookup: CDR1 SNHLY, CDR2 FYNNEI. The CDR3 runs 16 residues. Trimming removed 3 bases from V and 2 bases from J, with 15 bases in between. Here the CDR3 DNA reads TGTGCCAGCAGTGACAACAGGAATCGACCCACAGATACGCAGTATTTT. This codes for CASSDNRNRPTDTQYF. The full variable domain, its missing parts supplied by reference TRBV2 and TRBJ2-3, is EPEVTQTPSHQVTQMGQEVILRCVPISNHLYFYWYRQILGQKVEFLVSFYNNEISEKSEIFDDQFSVERPDGSNFTLKIRSTKLEDSAMYFCASSDNRNRPTDTQYFGPGTRLTVL.

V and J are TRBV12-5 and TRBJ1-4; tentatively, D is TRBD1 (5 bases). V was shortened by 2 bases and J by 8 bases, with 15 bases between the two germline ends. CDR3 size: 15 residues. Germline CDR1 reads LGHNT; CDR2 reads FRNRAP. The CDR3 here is CASGLFRGISEKLFF. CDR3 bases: TGTGCTAGTGGTTTGTTTCGGGGGATCAGCGAAAAACTGTTTTTT.

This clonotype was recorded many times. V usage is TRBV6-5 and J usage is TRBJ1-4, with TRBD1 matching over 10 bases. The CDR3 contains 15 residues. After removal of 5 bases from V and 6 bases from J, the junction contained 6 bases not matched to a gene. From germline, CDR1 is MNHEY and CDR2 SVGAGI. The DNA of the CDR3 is TGTGCCAGCAGTACTTATGGGACAGGGGATGAAAAACTGTTTTTT. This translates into CASSTYGTGDEKLFF.

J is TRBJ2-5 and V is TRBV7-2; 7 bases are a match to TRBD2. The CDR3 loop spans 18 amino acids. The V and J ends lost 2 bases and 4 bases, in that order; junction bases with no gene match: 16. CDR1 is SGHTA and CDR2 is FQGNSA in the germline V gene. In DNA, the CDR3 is TGTGCCAGCAGCTTACGCCAAGGGACTAACTTAAAGTCAGAGACCCAGTACTTC. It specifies CASSLRQGTNLKSETQYF.

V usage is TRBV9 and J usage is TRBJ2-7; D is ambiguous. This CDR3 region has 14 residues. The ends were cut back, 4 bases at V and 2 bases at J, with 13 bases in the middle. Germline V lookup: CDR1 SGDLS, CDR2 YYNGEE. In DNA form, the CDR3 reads TGTGCCAGCAGCCCGAGTGGAAGAACCTACGAGCAGTACTTC. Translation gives CASSPSGRTYEQYF.

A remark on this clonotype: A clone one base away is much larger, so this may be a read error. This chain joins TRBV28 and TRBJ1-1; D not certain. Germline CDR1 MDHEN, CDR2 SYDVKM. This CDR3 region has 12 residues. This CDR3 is CASSTTDRIGPF. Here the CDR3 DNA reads TGTGCCAGCAGTACAACAGACCGTATCGGTCCCTTT.

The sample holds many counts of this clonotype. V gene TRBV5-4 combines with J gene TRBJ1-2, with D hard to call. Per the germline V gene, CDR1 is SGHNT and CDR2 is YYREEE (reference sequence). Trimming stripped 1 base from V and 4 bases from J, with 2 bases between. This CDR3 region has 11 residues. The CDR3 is CASSLSYGYTF. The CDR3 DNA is TGTGCCAGCAGCTTGAGCTATGGCTACACCTTC.

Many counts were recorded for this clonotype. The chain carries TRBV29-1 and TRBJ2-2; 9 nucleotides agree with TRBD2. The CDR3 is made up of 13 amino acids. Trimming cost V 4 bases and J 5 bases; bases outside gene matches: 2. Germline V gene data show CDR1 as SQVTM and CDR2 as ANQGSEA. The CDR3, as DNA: TGCAGCGTTGGCGGGAGGGCAACCGGGGAGCTGTTTTTT. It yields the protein CSVGGRATGELFF.

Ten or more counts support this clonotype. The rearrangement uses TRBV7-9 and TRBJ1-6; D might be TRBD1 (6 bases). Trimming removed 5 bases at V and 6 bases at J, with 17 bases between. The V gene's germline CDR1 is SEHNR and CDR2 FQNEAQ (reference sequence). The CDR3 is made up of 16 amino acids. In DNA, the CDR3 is TGTGCCAGCAGCCATCAGGGACGGGGGCTTAATTCACCCCTCCACTTT. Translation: CASSHQGRGLNSPLHF.

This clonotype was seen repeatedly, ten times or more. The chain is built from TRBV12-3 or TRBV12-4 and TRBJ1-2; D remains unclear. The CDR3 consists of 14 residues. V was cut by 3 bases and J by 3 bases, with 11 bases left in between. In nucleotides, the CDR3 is TGTGCCAGCAGTTTTGCTTTCGGGGACTATGGCTACACCTTC. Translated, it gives CASSFAFGDYGYTF.

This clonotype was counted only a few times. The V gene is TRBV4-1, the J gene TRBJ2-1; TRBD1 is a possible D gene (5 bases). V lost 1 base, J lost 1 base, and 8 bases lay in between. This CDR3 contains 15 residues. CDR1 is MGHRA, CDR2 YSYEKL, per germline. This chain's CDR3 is CASSQVDSSYNEQFF. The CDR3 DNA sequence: TGCGCCAGCAGCCAAGTAGACAGTTCCTACAATGAGCAGTTCTTC.

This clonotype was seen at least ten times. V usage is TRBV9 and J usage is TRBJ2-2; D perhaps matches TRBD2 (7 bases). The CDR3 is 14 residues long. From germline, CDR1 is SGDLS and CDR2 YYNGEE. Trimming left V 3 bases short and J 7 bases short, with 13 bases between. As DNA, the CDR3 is TGTGCCAGCAGCGCCCCAGGGGAGGGCGGGGAGCTGTTTTTT. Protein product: CASSAPGEGGELFF.

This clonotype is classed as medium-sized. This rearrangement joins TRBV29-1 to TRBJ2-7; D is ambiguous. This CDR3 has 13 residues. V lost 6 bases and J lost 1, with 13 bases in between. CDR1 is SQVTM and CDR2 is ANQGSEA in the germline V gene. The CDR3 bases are TGCAGCGTCCTCCCGGACGGGTCCTACGAGCAGTACTTC. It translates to CSVLPDGSYEQYF.

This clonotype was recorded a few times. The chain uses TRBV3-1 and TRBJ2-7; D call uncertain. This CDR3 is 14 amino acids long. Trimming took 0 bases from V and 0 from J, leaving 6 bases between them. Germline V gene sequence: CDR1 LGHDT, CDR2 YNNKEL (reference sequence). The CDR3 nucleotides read TGTGCCAGCAGCCAAGACCCTAGCTCCTACGAGCAGTACTTC. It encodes CASSQDPSSYEQYF.

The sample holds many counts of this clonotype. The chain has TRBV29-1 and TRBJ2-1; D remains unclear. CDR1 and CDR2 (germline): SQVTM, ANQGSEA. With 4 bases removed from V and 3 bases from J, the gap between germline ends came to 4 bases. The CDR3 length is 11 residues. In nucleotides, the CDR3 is TGCAGCGTTGTCTTCTACAATGAGCAGTTCTTC. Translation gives CSVVFYNEQFF.